This T cell receptor beta chain was found in a study of blood T cell repertoires in COVID-19. The wider study: Acute and convalescent COVID-19 samples came from the United States, Italy and Spain.

As originally analysed: The authors estimated nucleated cell counts from reference gene primer amplification. Repertoires were generated with immunoSEQ multiplex PCR, while TCRdb's copy carries only in-frame clones and drops some. The V and J calls and clone size come from that table; D and trimming were worked out from the DNA. The table records hundreds of thousands of clones, around 92% of them present only once. V was shortened by 1 base and J by 2 bases, with 17 bases between the two germline ends. The CDR3 covers 17 residues. The germline gives CDR1 SGHDN, CDR2 FVKESK. This rearrangement joins TRBV14 to TRBJ2-5, with D possibly TRBD2 on 5 matching bases. The sequence was obtained from a woman between 25 and 40 years old who had recovered from COVID-19. The sequenced sample was PBMCs or T cells enriched from blood (not recorded which). The CDR3 DNA reads as TGTGCCAGCAGCCAAGGGTCGAGCGGCCACCGGCAAGAGACCCAGTACTTC. Its translation: CASSQGSSGHRQETQYF.